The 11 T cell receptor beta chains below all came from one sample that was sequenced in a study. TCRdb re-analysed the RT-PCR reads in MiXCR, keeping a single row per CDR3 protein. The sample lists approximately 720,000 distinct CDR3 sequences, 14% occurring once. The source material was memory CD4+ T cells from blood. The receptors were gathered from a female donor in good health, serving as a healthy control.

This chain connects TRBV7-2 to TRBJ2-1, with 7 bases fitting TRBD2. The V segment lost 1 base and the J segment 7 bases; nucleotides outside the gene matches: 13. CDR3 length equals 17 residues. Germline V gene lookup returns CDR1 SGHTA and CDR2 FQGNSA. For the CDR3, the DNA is TGTGCCAGCAGCTTAGGAGTATCAGCGGGAATTATGAATGAGCAGTTCTTC. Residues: CASSLGVSAGIMNEQFF.

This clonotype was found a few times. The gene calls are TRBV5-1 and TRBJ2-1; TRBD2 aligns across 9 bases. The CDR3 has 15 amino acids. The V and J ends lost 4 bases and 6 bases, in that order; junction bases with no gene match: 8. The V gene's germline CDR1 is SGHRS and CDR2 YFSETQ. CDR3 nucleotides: TGCGCCAGCAGCATAAGTAGCGGGAGTGGCAATGAGCAGTTCTTC. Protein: CASSISSGSGNEQFF.

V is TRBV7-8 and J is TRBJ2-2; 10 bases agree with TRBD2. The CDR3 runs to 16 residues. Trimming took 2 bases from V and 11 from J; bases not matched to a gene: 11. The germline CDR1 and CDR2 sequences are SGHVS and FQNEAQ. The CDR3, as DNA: TGTGCCAGCAGCTTAATGTGGCGGACTAGCGGAATAGAGCTGTTTTTT. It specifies CASSLMWRTSGIELFF.

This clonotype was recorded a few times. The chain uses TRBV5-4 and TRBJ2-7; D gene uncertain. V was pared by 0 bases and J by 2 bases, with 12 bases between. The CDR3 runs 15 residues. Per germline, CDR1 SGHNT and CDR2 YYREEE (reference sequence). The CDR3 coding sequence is TGTGCCAGCAGCTTGGCCTTAGGGCAGGCCTACGAGCAGTACTTC. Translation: CASSLALGQAYEQYF.

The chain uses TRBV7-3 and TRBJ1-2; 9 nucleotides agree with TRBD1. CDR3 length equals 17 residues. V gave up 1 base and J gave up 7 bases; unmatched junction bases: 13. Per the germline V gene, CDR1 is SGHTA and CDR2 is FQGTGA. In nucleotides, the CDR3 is TGTGCCAGCAGCTTAAAATCGGGACAGGGTTCGGGCGCTGGCTACACCTTC. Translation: CASSLKSGQGSGAGYTF. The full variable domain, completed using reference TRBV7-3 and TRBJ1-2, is GAGVSQTPSNKVTEKGKYVELRCDPISGHTALYWYRQSLGQGPEFLIYFQGTGAADDSGLPNDRFFAVRPEGSVSTLKIQRTERGDSAVYLCASSLKSGQGSGAGYTFGSGTRLTVV.

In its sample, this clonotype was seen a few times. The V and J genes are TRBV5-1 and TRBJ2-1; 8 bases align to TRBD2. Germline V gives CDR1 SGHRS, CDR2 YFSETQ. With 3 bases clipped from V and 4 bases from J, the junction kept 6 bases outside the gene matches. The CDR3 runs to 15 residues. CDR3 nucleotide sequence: TGCGCCAGCAGCTCGGGGGGGGGAGGATACAATGAGCAGTTCTTC. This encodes CASSSGGGGYNEQFF.

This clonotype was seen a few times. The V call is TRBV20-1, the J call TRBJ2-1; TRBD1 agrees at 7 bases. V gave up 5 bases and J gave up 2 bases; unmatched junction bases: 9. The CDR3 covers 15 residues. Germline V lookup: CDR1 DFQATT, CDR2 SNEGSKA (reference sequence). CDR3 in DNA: TGCAGTGCTTGGACCCGGGACAGCACCTACAATGAGCAGTTCTTC. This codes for CSAWTRDSTYNEQFF.

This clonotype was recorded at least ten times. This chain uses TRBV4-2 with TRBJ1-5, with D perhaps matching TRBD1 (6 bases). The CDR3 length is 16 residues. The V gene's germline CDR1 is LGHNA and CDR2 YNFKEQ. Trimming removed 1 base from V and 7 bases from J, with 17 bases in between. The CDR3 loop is CASSQVGGTSTQPQHF. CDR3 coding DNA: TGTGCCAGCAGCCAAGTTGGGGGCACCTCTACCCAGCCCCAGCATTTT.

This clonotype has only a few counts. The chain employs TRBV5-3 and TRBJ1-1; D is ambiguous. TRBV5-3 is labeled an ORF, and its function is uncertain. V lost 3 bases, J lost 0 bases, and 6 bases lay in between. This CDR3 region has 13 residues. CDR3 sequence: CARSCKLNTEAFF. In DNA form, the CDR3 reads TGTGCCAGAAGCTGTAAATTGAACACTGAAGCTTTCTTT.

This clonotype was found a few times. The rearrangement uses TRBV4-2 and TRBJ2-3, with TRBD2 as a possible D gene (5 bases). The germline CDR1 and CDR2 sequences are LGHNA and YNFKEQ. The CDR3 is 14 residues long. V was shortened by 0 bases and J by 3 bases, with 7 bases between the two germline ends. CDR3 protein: CASSQDPGTDTQYF. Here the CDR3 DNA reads TGTGCCAGCAGCCAAGATCCGGGGACAGATACGCAGTATTTT.

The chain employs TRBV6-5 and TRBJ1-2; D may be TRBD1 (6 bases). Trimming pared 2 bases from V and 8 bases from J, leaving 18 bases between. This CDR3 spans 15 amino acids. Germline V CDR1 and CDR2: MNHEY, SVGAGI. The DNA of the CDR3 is TGTGCCAGCAGTTACGCGTCAGGGGCCTCGGGCGGCTACACCTTC. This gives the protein CASSYASGASGGYTF.